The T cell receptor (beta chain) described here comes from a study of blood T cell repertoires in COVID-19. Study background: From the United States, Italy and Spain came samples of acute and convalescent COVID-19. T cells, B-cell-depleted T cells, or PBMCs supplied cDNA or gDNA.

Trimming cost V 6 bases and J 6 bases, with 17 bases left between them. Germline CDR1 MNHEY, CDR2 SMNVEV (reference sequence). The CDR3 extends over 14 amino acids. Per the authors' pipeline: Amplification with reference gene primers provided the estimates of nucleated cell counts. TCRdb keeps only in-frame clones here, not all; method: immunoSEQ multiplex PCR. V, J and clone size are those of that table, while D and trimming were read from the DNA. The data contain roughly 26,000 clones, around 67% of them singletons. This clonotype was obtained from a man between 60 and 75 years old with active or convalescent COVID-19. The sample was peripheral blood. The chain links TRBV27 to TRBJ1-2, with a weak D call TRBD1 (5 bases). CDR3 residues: CASRFTGGLNGYTF. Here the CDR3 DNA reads TGTGCCAGCAGGTTTACAGGTGGGCTTAATGGCTACACCTTC.